The 32 T cell receptor beta chains below were found in one sample sequenced in a study of blood T cell repertoires in COVID-19. The repertoire was sequenced with immunoSEQ multiplex PCR; TCRdb's copy has only in-frame clones and lacks some. Among about 140,000 clones listed, roughly 76% were seen once. The source material was peripheral blood. Receptors were obtained from a woman aged 50 to 60 with active or convalescent COVID-19.

CDR3 nucleotides: TGTGCCAGCAGCGTAGAAAGTAACAGGGTGGGCACCGGGGAGCTGTTTTTT. It translates to CASSVESNRVGTGELFF. The chain joins TRBV9 to TRBJ2-2, with TRBD1 as a possible D gene (6 bases). Germline V gene data show CDR1 as SGDLS and CDR2 as YYNGEE. With 0 bases removed from V and 4 bases from J, the gap between germline ends came to 16 bases. This CDR3 is 17 amino acids long.

The V call is TRBV30, the J call TRBJ2-2; 10 bases map to TRBD2. This CDR3 region has 15 residues. Trimming removed 4 bases from V and 3 bases from J; junction bases left unmatched: 5. Germline assignment: CDR1 GTSNPN and CDR2 SVGIG (reference sequence). CDR3 in DNA: TGTGCCTGGACCATAGGGACTAGCGACACCGGGGAGCTGTTTTTT. Its translation is CAWTIGTSDTGELFF.

This clone was observed a few times. This sequence joins TRBV10-1 and TRBJ2-7, with TRBD1 matching 8 bases. V lost 8 bases, J lost 3 bases, and 6 bases stayed unmatched. Germline V gene data show CDR1 as WNHNN and CDR2 as SYGVQD (reference sequence). The CDR3 is made up of 13 amino acids. DNA for the CDR3: TGCGCCAGCGGACAGGGACCGTTCTACGAGCAGTACTTC. Amino acid sequence: CASGQGPFYEQYF.

V and J are TRBV10-3 and TRBJ1-5; D unresolved. Germline CDR1 and CDR2: ENHRY and SYGVKD. The CDR3 contains 13 residues. V lost 10 bases to trimming and J lost 6 bases, with 16 bases between them. The CDR3 region has the DNA TGTGCCACCCTAGCAAGGGTGGGTCAGCCCCAGCATTTT. Encoded protein: CATLARVGQPQHF.

The chain combines TRBV4-2 with TRBJ1-3, with D tentatively TRBD1 (5 bases). Germline V lookup: CDR1 LGHNA, CDR2 YNFKEQ. Trimming removed 2 bases at V and 0 bases at J, with 11 bases between. The CDR3 extends over 16 amino acids. In DNA form, the CDR3 reads TGTGCCAGCAGCCAAAATACAGGTCGCTCTGGAAACACCATATATTTT. The encoded protein is CASSQNTGRSGNTIYF.

The chain recombines TRBV11-3 with TRBJ2-7; tentative D call: TRBD2 (6 bases). Germline assignment: CDR1 SGHNT and CDR2 YENEEA. The CDR3 totals 14 residues. The V gene lost 5 bases and the J gene lost 0 bases, with 11 bases spanning the gap. This CDR3 reads CASSIAAGSYEQYF. The CDR3 DNA follows: TGTGCCAGCAGCATAGCAGCGGGCTCCTACGAGCAGTACTTC.

The rearrangement uses TRBV2 and TRBJ1-4; the D is unclear. This CDR3 contains 12 residues. Germline lookup yields CDR1 SNHLY and CDR2 FYNNEI. The ends were cut back, 7 bases at V and 5 bases at J, with 8 bases in the middle. Here the CDR3 DNA reads TGTGCCAGCACGTCCCGGAATGAAAAACTGTTTTTT. As protein: CASTSRNEKLFF.

Concerning this clone itself: Other DNA sequences in this sample translate to the same CDR3. The chain couples TRBV18 to TRBJ2-7; D is perhaps TRBD1 (6 bases). The length of the CDR3 is 13 residues. Germline V gene lookup returns CDR1 KGHSH and CDR2 LQKENI. Trimming took off 5 bases at V and 2 bases at J, with 10 bases between the two ends. In DNA form, the CDR3 reads TGTGCCAGCTCATTGGACAGTACCTACGAGCAGTACTTC. It yields the protein CASSLDSTYEQYF. Filled out from reference TRBV18 and TRBJ2-7, the complete variable domain reads NAGVMQNPRHLVRRRGQEARLRCSPMKGHSHVYWYRQLPEEGLKFMVYLQKENIIDESGMPKERFSAEFPKEGPSILRIQQVVRGDSAAYFCASSLDSTYEQYFGPGTRLTVT.

The V and J genes are TRBV19 and TRBJ1-5; 8 bases are a match to TRBD1. The CDR3 loop spans 14 amino acids. Germline values: CDR1 LNHDA, CDR2 SQIVND (reference sequence). Germline trimming cut 5 bases from V and 7 bases from J; bases unmatched to any gene: 7. The CDR3 loop is CASSHGTGGQPQHF. The CDR3 nucleotides read TGTGCCAGTAGTCATGGGACAGGCGGCCAGCCCCAGCATTTT.

The chain employs TRBV10-3 and TRBJ2-1, with TRBD2 identical over 9 bases. Germline V gene sequence: CDR1 ENHRY, CDR2 SYGVKD. This CDR3 comprises 16 residues. The junction had 11 bases not matched to a gene; V was cut back by 4 bases and J by 7 bases. Here the CDR3 reads CAISVLAGLLGNEQFF. In DNA form, the CDR3 reads TGTGCCATCAGTGTCCTAGCGGGGCTACTAGGGAATGAGCAGTTCTTC.

The rearrangement uses TRBV4-3 and TRBJ2-3; TRBD2 is a possible D gene (6 bases). V lost 0 bases and J lost 1, with 11 bases in between. The CDR3 has 16 amino acids. CDR1 and CDR2 (germline): LGHNA, YSLEER. CDR3 sequence (DNA): TGCGCCAGCAGCCAAGATTACGGCGGGGGCACAGATACGCAGTATTTT. Encoded protein: CASSQDYGGGTDTQYF.

The chain's CDR3 is CASTPGQAGGELFF. CDR3 sequence (DNA): TGCGCCAGCACCCCGGGACAGGCGGGCGGGGAGCTGTTTTTT. This chain uses TRBV5-1 with TRBJ2-2; 8 bases are shared with TRBD1. Germline V gives CDR1 SGHRS, CDR2 YFSETQ. The CDR3 covers 14 residues. The trim removed 6 bases at V and 7 bases at J, leaving 8 bases unmatched.

The chain recombines TRBV6-4 with TRBJ1-3; the D is unclear. The ends were cut back, 0 bases at V and 0 bases at J, with 21 bases in the middle. CDR1 is MRHNA and CDR2 is SNTAGT in the germline V gene. The CDR3 sequence is 20 residues long. CDR3 protein: CASSDSIPGFIPNSGNTIYF. In DNA, the CDR3 is TGTGCCAGCAGTGACTCGATTCCCGGTTTTATTCCGAACTCTGGAAACACCATATATTTT.

The gene calls are TRBV19 and TRBJ2-7, with D maybe TRBD1 (5 bases). V shed 5 bases and J shed 6 bases, with 14 bases lying between them. The CDR3 consists of 13 residues. CDR1 LNHDA and CDR2 SQIVND come from the germline V gene (reference sequence). CDR3 sequence reads: CASSWMGLSEQYF. For the CDR3, the DNA is TGTGCCAGTAGTTGGATGGGGCTAAGCGAGCAGTACTTC.

The J gene is TRBJ2-3, the V gene TRBV6-4; a weak D match, TRBD1 (6 bases). V lost 6 bases and J lost 1, with 14 bases in between. CDR1 and CDR2 from the germline V gene are MRHNA and SNTAGT. The CDR3 is made up of 15 amino acids. CDR3 coding DNA: TGTGCCAGCAGCGAACAGGGATCGGGCACAGATACGCAGTATTTT. It encodes CASSEQGSGTDTQYF.

The chain recombines TRBV6-2 or TRBV6-3 with TRBJ2-1; TRBD1 matches at 9 bases. Germline trimming cut 0 bases from V and 6 bases from J; bases unmatched to any gene: 12. The CDR3 extends over 18 amino acids. Looked up from germline, CDR1 is MNHEY and CDR2 is SVGEGT. CDR3 in amino acids: CASSYSKSDRGNINEQFF. The CDR3 DNA sequence: TGTGCCAGCAGTTACTCGAAATCGGACAGGGGAAACATCAATGAGCAGTTCTTC.

The V call is TRBV7-2, the J call TRBJ2-3, with D possibly matching TRBD1 (6 bases). This CDR3 spans 15 amino acids. V lost 3 bases and J 5 bases, leaving 15 bases between the germline ends. Germline values: CDR1 SGHTA, CDR2 FQGNSA. In nucleotides, the CDR3 is TGTGCCAGCAGCTTCCGTGGGGGCCAAAGAGATACGCAGTATTTT. Protein sequence: CASSFRGGQRDTQYF.

V usage is TRBV10-3 and J usage is TRBJ1-1; 7 bases fit TRBD1. V was pared by 6 bases and J by 5 bases, with 9 bases of the junction left unmatched. The CDR3 covers 14 residues. Germline V lookup: CDR1 ENHRY, CDR2 SYGVKD. Here the CDR3 reads CAIRAGTENTEAFF. The CDR3 DNA follows: TGTGCCATCAGGGCCGGGACAGAAAATACTGAAGCTTTCTTT.

The J gene is TRBJ1-6, the V gene TRBV5-6, with 8 bases matching TRBD1. Germline V gene data show CDR1 as SGHDT and CDR2 as YYEEEE. After removal of 2 bases from V and 8 bases from J, the junction contained 3 bases not matched to a gene. There are 14 residues in the CDR3. CDR3 coding DNA: TGTGCCAGCAGCTTACAGGGGGGGGATTCACCCCTCCACTTT. Translation gives CASSLQGGDSPLHF.

The chain couples TRBV5-1 to TRBJ2-5; possibly TRBD1 for D (6 bases). Trimming left V 4 bases short and J 7 bases short, with 8 bases between. This CDR3 spans 11 amino acids. Germline V lookup: CDR1 SGHRS, CDR2 YFSETQ. In nucleotides, the CDR3 is TGCGCCAGCAGCCTGGGGGCGACCCAGTACTTC. Translating gives CASSLGATQYF. Full variable domain (remainder filled in from reference TRBV5-1 and TRBJ2-5): KAGVTQTPRYLIKTRGQQVTLSCSPISGHRSVSWYQQTPGQGLQFLFEYFSETQRNKGNFPGRFSGRQFSNSRSEMNVSTLELGDSALYLCASSLGATQYFGPGTRLLVL.

This chain uses TRBV18 with TRBJ1-3; 9 bases line up with TRBD1. With 4 bases clipped from V and 4 bases from J, the junction kept 11 bases outside the gene matches. Germline assignment: CDR1 KGHSH and CDR2 LQKENI. The CDR3 is 17 residues long. CDR3 protein: CASSRWTQGALGNTIYF. CDR3 sequence (DNA): TGTGCCAGCTCACGATGGACACAGGGGGCGTTAGGAAACACCATATATTTT. Looking up the rest from reference TRBV18 and TRBJ1-3 gives the full variable domain: NAGVMQNPRHLVRRRGQEARLRCSPMKGHSHVYWYRQLPEEGLKFMVYLQKENIIDESGMPKERFSAEFPKEGPSILRIQQVVRGDSAAYFCASSRWTQGALGNTIYFGEGSWLTVV.

V gene TRBV18 combines with J gene TRBJ1-3; no clear D gene. The CDR3 has 15 amino acids. V lost 0 bases and J lost 0, with 6 bases in between. The germline V gene has CDR1 KGHSH and CDR2 LQKENI. CDR3 bases: TGTGCCAGCTCACCACCTGGAGGCTCTGGAAACACCATATATTTT. Translation: CASSPPGGSGNTIYF.

This sequence joins TRBV7-2 and TRBJ2-1; 7 positions match TRBD1. This CDR3 region has 18 residues. The germline V gene has CDR1 SGHTA and CDR2 FQGNSA. V lost 2 bases and J lost 8; bases outside the gene matches: 18. In DNA form, the CDR3 reads TGTGCCAGCAGCTTATCCCCCCTTCTATCGACAGGGCTGGATGAGCAGTTCTTC. Translation gives CASSLSPLLSTGLDEQFF.

The chain has TRBV18 and TRBJ1-4; 8 bases are shared with TRBD1. CDR1 is KGHSH and CDR2 is LQKENI in the germline V gene. V was clipped by 3 bases and J by 4 bases; unmatched bases: 10. CDR3 size: 17 residues. The CDR3 nucleotides are TGTGCCAGCTCACCTTCTGACAGGGGATTGGGTAATGAAAAACTGTTTTTT. This encodes CASSPSDRGLGNEKLFF. The full variable domain, rest sourced from reference TRBV18 and TRBJ1-4, is NAGVMQNPRHLVRRRGQEARLRCSPMKGHSHVYWYRQLPEEGLKFMVYLQKENIIDESGMPKERFSAEFPKEGPSILRIQQVVRGDSAAYFCASSPSDRGLGNEKLFFGSGTQLSVL.

The V gene is TRBV11-2, the J gene TRBJ2-7; 8 bases map to TRBD2. The CDR3 has 16 residues. The J segment lost 5 bases and the V segment lost 1 base, leaving 10 bases of the junction unmatched. Germline CDR1 SGHAT, CDR2 FQNNGV. CDR3 bases: TGTGCCAGCAGCTTAGGTAGTGTAGCGGGATCGAACGAGCAGTACTTC. Translation: CASSLGSVAGSNEQYF.

The genes are TRBV7-2 and TRBJ1-2, with TRBD1 matching over 11 bases. The CDR3 loop spans 15 amino acids. Trimming took 0 bases from V and 5 from J; bases not matched to a gene: 2. Germline CDR1 and CDR2: SGHTA and FQGNSA. This CDR3 reads CASSLAGTGGYGYTF. CDR3 DNA: TGTGCCAGCAGCTTAGCAGGGACAGGGGGGTATGGCTACACCTTC.

The V and J genes are TRBV27 and TRBJ2-3; TRBD2 matches at 7 bases. The CDR3 has 15 amino acids. Germline V gene sequence: CDR1 MNHEY, CDR2 SMNVEV (reference sequence). V gave up 6 bases and J gave up 5 bases; unmatched junction bases: 11. The chain's CDR3 is CASSPTAPSGDTQYF. CDR3 sequence (DNA): TGTGCCAGCAGCCCTACGGCCCCTAGCGGAGATACGCAGTATTTT.

This clone has only a few counts. The chain carries TRBV3-1 (or the pseudogene TRBV3-2) and TRBJ2-7; 8 bases are shared with TRBD2. The germline gives CDR1 LGHDT, CDR2 YNNKEL (reference sequence). The CDR3 has 13 amino acids. The junction had 2 bases not matched to a gene; V was cut back by 2 bases and J by 5 bases. The CDR3 is CASSQSGGHEQYF. In DNA, the CDR3 is TGTGCCAGCAGCCAAAGCGGGGGCCACGAGCAGTACTTC.

This clone was counted a single time. The chain joins TRBV7-9 to TRBJ1-4; D remains unclear. V was trimmed by 5 bases and J by 0 bases, leaving 10 bases between them. Germline CDR1 reads SEHNR; CDR2 reads FQNEAQ (reference sequence). This CDR3 comprises 15 residues. The CDR3 nucleotides read TGTGCCAGCAGCGAGACACGTTCAACTAATGAAAAACTGTTTTTT. Protein product: CASSETRSTNEKLFF.

This clone showed up just a few times. This sequence joins TRBV6-1 and TRBJ1-3; no reliable D call. Germline assignment: CDR1 MNHNS and CDR2 SASEGT. V shed 3 bases and J shed 0 bases, with 3 bases lying between them. The CDR3 is 13 residues long. CDR3 sequence reads: CASSESSGNTIYF. The CDR3 nucleotides are TGTGCCAGCAGTGAGAGCTCTGGAAACACCATATATTTT.

The chain employs TRBV6-5 and TRBJ2-2; D possibly corresponds to TRBD1 (5 bases). V lost 6 bases to trimming and J lost 4 bases, with 9 bases between them. Per the germline V gene, CDR1 is MNHEY and CDR2 is SVGAGI. This CDR3 region has 13 residues. This CDR3 is CASSTGSTGELFF. The CDR3 DNA reads TGTGCCAGCAGCACAGGATCCACCGGGGAGCTGTTTTTT.

This chain joins TRBV5-6 and TRBJ2-5; 7 nucleotides match TRBD1. The CDR3 sequence is 16 residues long. Germline CDR1 reads SGHDT; CDR2 reads YYEEEE. V gave up 0 bases and J gave up 5 bases; unmatched junction bases: 10. Written as DNA, the CDR3 is TGTGCCAGCAGCTTGGCCGTAGGGGGCCCGTCTGAGACCCAGTACTTC. It encodes CASSLAVGGPSETQYF.